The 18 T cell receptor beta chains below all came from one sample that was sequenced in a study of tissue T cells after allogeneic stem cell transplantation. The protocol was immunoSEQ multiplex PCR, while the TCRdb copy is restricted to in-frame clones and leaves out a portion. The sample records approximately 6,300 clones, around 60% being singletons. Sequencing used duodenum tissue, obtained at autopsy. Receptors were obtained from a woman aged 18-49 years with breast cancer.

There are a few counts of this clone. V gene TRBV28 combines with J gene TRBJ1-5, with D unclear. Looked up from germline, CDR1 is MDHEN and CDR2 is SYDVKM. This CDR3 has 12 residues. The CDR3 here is CAVRRFNQPQHF. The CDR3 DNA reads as TGTGCAGTGAGACGGTTCAATCAGCCCCAGCATTTT.

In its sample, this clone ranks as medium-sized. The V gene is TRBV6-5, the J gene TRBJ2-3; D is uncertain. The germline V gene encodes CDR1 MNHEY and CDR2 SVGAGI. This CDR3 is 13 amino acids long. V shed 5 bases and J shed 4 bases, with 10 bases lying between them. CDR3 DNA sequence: TGTGCCAGCAGTCTATCTCTTGCAGATACGCAGTATTTT. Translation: CASSLSLADTQYF.

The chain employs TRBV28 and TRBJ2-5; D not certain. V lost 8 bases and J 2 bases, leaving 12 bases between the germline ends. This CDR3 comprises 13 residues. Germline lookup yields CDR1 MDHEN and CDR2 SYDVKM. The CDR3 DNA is TGTGCCAGCTCCCCCGGCCTTCAAGAGACCCAGTACTTC. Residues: CASSPGLQETQYF.

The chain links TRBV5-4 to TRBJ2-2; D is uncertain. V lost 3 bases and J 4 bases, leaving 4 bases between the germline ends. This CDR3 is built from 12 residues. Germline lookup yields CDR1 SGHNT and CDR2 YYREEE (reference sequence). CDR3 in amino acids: CASSSPTGELFF. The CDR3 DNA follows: TGTGCCAGCAGCTCCCCCACCGGGGAGCTGTTTTTT. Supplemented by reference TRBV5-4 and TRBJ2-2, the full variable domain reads ETGVTQSPTHLIKTRGQQVTLRCSSQSGHNTVSWYQQALGQGPQFIFQYYREEENGRGNFPPRFSGLQFPNYSSELNVNALELDDSALYLCASSSPTGELFFGEGSRLTVL.

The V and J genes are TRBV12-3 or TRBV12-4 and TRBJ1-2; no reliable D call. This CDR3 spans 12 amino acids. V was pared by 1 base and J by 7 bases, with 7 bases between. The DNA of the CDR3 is TGTGCCAGCAGTTTAGGTTGGGTTGGCTACACCTTC. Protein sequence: CASSLGWVGYTF.

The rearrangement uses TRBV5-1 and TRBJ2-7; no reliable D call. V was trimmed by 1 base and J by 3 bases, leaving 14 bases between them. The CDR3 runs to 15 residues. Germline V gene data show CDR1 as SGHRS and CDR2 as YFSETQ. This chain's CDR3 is CASSLNPGQFYEQYF. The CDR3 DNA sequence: TGCGCCAGCAGCTTGAACCCGGGCCAATTCTACGAGCAGTACTTC.

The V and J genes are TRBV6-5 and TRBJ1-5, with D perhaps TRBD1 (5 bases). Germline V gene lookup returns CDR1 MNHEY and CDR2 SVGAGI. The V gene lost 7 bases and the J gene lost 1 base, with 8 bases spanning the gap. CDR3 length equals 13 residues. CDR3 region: CASIGDSNQPQHF. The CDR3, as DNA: TGTGCCAGCATAGGGGACAGCAATCAGCCCCAGCATTTT.

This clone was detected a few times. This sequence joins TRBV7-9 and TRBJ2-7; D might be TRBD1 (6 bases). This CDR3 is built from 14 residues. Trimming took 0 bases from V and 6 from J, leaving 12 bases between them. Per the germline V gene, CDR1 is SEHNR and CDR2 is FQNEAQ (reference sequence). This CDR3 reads CASSLAPGDGEQYF. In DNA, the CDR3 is TGTGCCAGCAGCTTAGCCCCAGGGGATGGCGAGCAGTACTTC.

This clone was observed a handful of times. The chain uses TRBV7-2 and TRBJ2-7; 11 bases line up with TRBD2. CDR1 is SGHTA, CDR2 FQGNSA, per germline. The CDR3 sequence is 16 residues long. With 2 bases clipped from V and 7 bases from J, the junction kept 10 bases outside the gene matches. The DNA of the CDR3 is TGTGCCAGCAGCTTAATGGGAACTAGCGGGAGACGGGAGCAGTACTTC. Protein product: CASSLMGTSGRREQYF. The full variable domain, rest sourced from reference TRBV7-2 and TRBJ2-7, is GAGVSQSPSNKVTEKGKDVELRCDPISGHTALYWYRQSLGQGLEFLIYFQGNSAPDKSGLPSDRFSAERTGGSVSTLTIQRTQQEDSAVYLCASSLMGTSGRREQYFGPGTRLTVT.

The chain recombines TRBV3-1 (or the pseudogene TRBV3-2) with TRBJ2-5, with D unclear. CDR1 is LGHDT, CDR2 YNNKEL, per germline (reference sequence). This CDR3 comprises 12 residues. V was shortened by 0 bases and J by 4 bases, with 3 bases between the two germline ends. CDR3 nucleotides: TGTGCCAGCAGCCAAGATGGAGAGACCCAGTACTTC. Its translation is CASSQDGETQYF.

DNA for the CDR3: TGTGCCAGCAGGCCGGACAGGGATCAAGAGACCCAGTACTTC. This encodes CASRPDRDQETQYF. The chain has TRBV7-2 and TRBJ2-5; TRBD1 aligns across 8 bases. The length of the CDR3 is 14 residues. Germline V gives CDR1 SGHTA, CDR2 FQGNSA. The V segment lost 6 bases and the J segment 2 bases; nucleotides outside the gene matches: 5.

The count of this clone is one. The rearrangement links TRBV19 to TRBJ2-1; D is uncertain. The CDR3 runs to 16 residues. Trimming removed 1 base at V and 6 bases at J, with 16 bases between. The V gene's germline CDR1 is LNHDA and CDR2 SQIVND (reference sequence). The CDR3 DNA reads TGTGCCAGTAGTATAGTTGCCAGGCTGAGAAGCAATGAGCAGTTCTTC. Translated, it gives CASSIVARLRSNEQFF. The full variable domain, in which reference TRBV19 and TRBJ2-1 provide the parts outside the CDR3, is DGGITQSPKYLFRKEGQNVTLSCEQNLNHDAMYWYRQDPGQGLRLIYYSQIVNDFQKGDIAEGYSVSREKKESFPLTVTSAQKNPTAFYLCASSIVARLRSNEQFFGPGTRLTVL.

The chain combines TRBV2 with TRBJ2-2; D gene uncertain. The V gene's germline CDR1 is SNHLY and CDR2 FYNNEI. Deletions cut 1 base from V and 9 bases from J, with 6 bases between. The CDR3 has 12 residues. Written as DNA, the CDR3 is TGTGCCAGCAGTGAAGGCGCCCGGGAGCTGTTTTTT. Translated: CASSEGARELFF.

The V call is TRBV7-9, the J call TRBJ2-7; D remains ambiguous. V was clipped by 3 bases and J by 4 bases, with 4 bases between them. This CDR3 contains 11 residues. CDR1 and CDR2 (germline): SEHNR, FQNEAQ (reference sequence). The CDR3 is CASSLEYEQYF. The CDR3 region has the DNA TGTGCCAGCAGCTTGGAATACGAGCAGTACTTC.

The CDR3 bases are TGTGCCAGCAGCTTGGACATATCTGGGTCTCAGCCCCAGCATTTT. Protein sequence: CASSLDISGSQPQHF. The chain combines TRBV7-2 with TRBJ1-5; tentatively, D is TRBD1 (5 bases). The CDR3 is 15 residues long. Trimming shortened V by 3 bases and J by 6 bases, and 15 bases separated the two germline ends. CDR1 is SGHTA and CDR2 is FQGNSA in the germline V gene.

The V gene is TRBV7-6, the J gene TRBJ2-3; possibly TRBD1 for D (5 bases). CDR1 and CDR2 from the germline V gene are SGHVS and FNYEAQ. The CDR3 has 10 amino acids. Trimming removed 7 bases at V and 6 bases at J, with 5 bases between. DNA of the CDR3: TGTGCCAGCAAGGGGGATACGCAGTATTTT. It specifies CASKGDTQYF.

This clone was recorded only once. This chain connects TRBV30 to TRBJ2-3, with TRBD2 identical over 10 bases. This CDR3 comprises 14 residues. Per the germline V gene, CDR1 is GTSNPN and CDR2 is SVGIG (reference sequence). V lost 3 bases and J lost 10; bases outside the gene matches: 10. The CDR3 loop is CAWRSGRALSPQYF. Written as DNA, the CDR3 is TGTGCCTGGAGAAGCGGGAGGGCCCTCTCCCCGCAGTATTTT.

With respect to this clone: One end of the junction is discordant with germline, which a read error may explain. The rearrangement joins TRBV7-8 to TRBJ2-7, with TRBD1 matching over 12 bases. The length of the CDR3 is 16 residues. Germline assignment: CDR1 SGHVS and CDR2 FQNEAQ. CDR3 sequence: CASSLVVGTGGAGTDF. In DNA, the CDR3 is TGTGCCAGCAGCTTAGTCGTAGGGACAGGGGGCGCGGGTACGGACTTC.